This T cell receptor beta chain appears in the sequencing data of a study of blood T cells in healthy people across ages. A second PCR of roughly 7 to 11 cycles used a sample-barcoded 5' primer and a J-beta primer mix. Each CDR3 protein is one row after TCRdb ran MiXCR on the 5' RACE reads. Among 850,000 to 1,000,000 distinct CDR3 sequences listed, roughly 48% were seen once. Regarding the study as a whole: Researchers deemed the diversity estimates from one million T cells underestimates. Roughly linearly, TCR beta diversity per million T cells fell as age increased. What prevented conclusive comparison of naive and antigen-experienced cells was that PBMCs were unsorted. There were more naive CD4+ cells and higher diversity in long-lived donors than in aged donors.

A word on this clonotype: Its antigen is unknown.

Trimming at V came to 7 bases and at J to 6 bases, leaving 8 bases not matched to a gene. Per germline, CDR1 LGHDT and CDR2 YNNKEL (reference sequence). The CDR3 extends over 14 amino acids. The gene calls are TRBV3-1 and TRBJ2-1; TRBD2 aligns across 8 bases. This TCR was recovered from a man between 25 and 39 years old in good health. Sequenced sample: blood. The CDR3 nucleotides are TGTGCCAGCAAGCCCGGGACTAGTCCCAATGAGCAGTTCTTC. It encodes CASKPGTSPNEQFF.